These 21 T cell receptor beta chains share one sample of origin, sequenced in a study of monozygotic twins with inflammatory bowel disease (dated by TCRdb to the late 2010s). The library came from 5' RACE. Sequencing used an Illumina HiSeq 2500. TCRdb reprocessed the sequencing reads and holds a single record per CDR3 protein sequence, with no DNA. The sample's table covers approximately 400,000 distinct CDR3 sequences. The ten largest clones add up to approximately 2.3% of the sample. Sequenced material: blood. The receptors originated from a human donor with ulcerative colitis or Crohn's disease, or a healthy co-twin of an affected twin (not recorded which).

This chain joins TRBV7-2 and TRBJ2-7; TCRdb picks TRBD1, but there is no DNA to check that call. The CDR3 spans 12 residues. Germline CDR1 SGHTA, CDR2 FQGNSA. The CDR3 region is CASRRTPYEQYF.

The V and J genes are TRBV6-1 and TRBJ2-5; TCRdb proposes TRBD2, but this gene call is untestable without DNA. CDR3 length equals 15 residues. The germline V gene has CDR1 MNHNS and CDR2 SASEGT. CDR3 amino acids: CASSPTSGGGETQYF.

The genes are TRBV9 and TRBJ2-3; TCRdb picks TRBD1, but there is no DNA to check that call. The CDR3 length is 13 residues. In germline, CDR1 is SGDLS, CDR2 YYNGEE. Here the CDR3 reads CASSYPGGDTQYF.

The chain uses TRBV7-2 and TRBJ1-5; TCRdb picks TRBD1, but there is no DNA to check that call. CDR3 size: 13 residues. The germline CDR1 and CDR2 sequences are SGHTA and FQGNSA. CDR3 sequence reads: CASSRDAARPQHF.

V usage is TRBV5-4 and J usage is TRBJ2-1; TCRdb selects TRBD1, and the lack of DNA leaves this call unchecked. The germline gives CDR1 SGHNT, CDR2 YYREEE (reference sequence). The length of the CDR3 is 15 residues. CDR3 residues: CASSLWTGLYNEQFF.

The V and J genes are TRBV6-5 and TRBJ2-2; the TCRdb D gene call, TRBD2, has no DNA to confirm it. CDR3 length: 18 residues. The germline V gene has CDR1 MNHEY and CDR2 SVGAGI. CDR3 protein: CASSYSTPSGGTTGELFF.

The CDR3 reads CASSLEGGKNQPQHF. The chain is built from TRBV5-1 and TRBJ1-5. This CDR3 is built from 15 residues. Germline V gene data show CDR1 as SGHRS and CDR2 as YFSETQ.

The chain recombines TRBV6-2 or TRBV6-3 with TRBJ1-2. The CDR3 runs 14 residues. From germline, CDR1 is MNHEY and CDR2 SVGEGT. CDR3 residues: CASSNTKENYGYTF.

The J gene is TRBJ1-5, the V gene TRBV15; there is no DNA to check the TCRdb D call of TRBD1. Germline V gene lookup returns CDR1 LNHNV and CDR2 YYDKDF (reference sequence). The length of the CDR3 is 12 residues. This chain's CDR3 is CATSQGNQPQHF. The full variable domain, with the rest looked up from reference TRBV15 and TRBJ1-5, is DAMVIQNPRYQVTQFGKPVTLSCSQTLNHNVMYWYQQKSSQAPKLLFHYYDKDFNNEADTPDNFQSRRPNTSFCFLDIRSPGLGDTAMYLCATSQGNQPQHFGDGTRLSIL.

CDR3 region: CASSQDGRRHNTQYF. V gene TRBV4-3 combines with J gene TRBJ2-3. CDR3 length equals 15 residues. CDR1 LGHNA and CDR2 YSLEER come from the germline V gene.

The gene calls are TRBV24-1 and TRBJ2-5. Germline CDR1 KGHDR, CDR2 SFDVKD. The CDR3 length is 17 residues. This CDR3 is CATSDLQSGADQETQYF.

This chain's CDR3 is CASSMTGRPYGYTF. The chain joins TRBV7-2 to TRBJ1-2; the TCRdb D gene call, TRBD1, has no DNA to confirm it. The CDR3 contains 14 residues. Germline V gene data show CDR1 as SGHTA and CDR2 as FQGNSA. The full variable domain, completed using reference TRBV7-2 and TRBJ1-2, is GAGVSQSPSNKVTEKGKDVELRCDPISGHTALYWYRQSLGQGLEFLIYFQGNSAPDKSGLPSDRFSAERTGGSVSTLTIQRTQQEDSAVYLCASSMTGRPYGYTFGSGTRLTVV.

J is TRBJ1-5 and V is TRBV4-1; TCRdb's D call of TRBD1 is untestable without DNA. In germline, CDR1 is MGHRA, CDR2 YSYEKL. The CDR3 covers 14 residues. Here the CDR3 reads CASSQEQGRQPQHF.

The chain couples TRBV2 to TRBJ2-1; TCRdb returns TRBD1, unconfirmable since there is no DNA. The CDR3 totals 14 residues. Germline values: CDR1 SNHLY, CDR2 FYNNEI. The CDR3 loop is CASLGQRPYNEQFF. Full variable domain (rest looked up from reference TRBV2 and TRBJ2-1): EPEVTQTPSHQVTQMGQEVILRCVPISNHLYFYWYRQILGQKVEFLVSFYNNEISEKSEIFDDQFSVERPDGSNFTLKIRSTKLEDSAMYFCASLGQRPYNEQFFGPGTRLTVL.

V is TRBV18 and J is TRBJ2-1; TCRdb reports TRBD1, a call that lacks DNA to check it against. The CDR3 loop spans 15 amino acids. Germline V gene lookup returns CDR1 KGHSH and CDR2 LQKENI. Here the CDR3 reads CASSPGGPLYNEQFF.

This sequence joins TRBV4-2 and TRBJ1-4; TCRdb's assignment of TRBD1 cannot be checked, as there is no DNA. This CDR3 is built from 13 residues. CDR1 and CDR2 from the germline V gene are LGHNA and YNFKEQ. The CDR3 sequence: CASSHSGGEKLFF.

This chain joins TRBV20-1 and TRBJ2-7. CDR3 length: 14 residues. The germline gives CDR1 DFQATT, CDR2 SNEGSKA (reference sequence). CDR3 in amino acids: CSARDLTSSYEQYF.

The chain employs TRBV5-1 and TRBJ2-1; TCRdb reports TRBD1, a call that lacks DNA to check it against. The CDR3 consists of 16 residues. Germline assignment: CDR1 SGHRS and CDR2 YFSETQ. CDR3 region: CASSLGGGQGYNDQFF.

The chain joins TRBV5-6 to TRBJ1-1; TCRdb gives TRBD1 as the D gene, but with no DNA this cannot be confirmed. Germline V gene data show CDR1 as SGHDT and CDR2 as YYEEEE. The CDR3 covers 14 residues. CDR3 sequence reads: CASSYPGVNTEAFF.

The chain has TRBV6-2 or TRBV6-3 and TRBJ2-6; checking the TCRdb D call of TRBD2 is not possible without DNA. Per germline, CDR1 MNHEY and CDR2 SVGEGT. CDR3 size: 15 residues. CDR3 sequence reads: CASKSGISGANVLTF.

The CDR3 region is CATSLRDSSTDTQYF. J is TRBJ2-3 and V is TRBV24-1; TCRdb's assignment of TRBD1 cannot be checked, as there is no DNA. The CDR3 runs to 15 residues. Germline values: CDR1 KGHDR, CDR2 SFDVKD.